The TCR beta chain under discussion was sequenced for a study of shared clonotypes between healthy human individuals. Study-level background: Researchers drew samples from two women and three men aged 18 to 49. General study findings and limits: Among the subsets, naive ones generally showed larger estimated richness than memory ones. The four-donor shared clonotypes exceeded non-shared clonotypes in generation probability, with non-shared ones scoring lower.

The trim removed 0 bases at V and 2 bases at J, leaving 8 bases unmatched. CDR1 and CDR2 (germline): SGHRS, YFSETQ. CDR3 length equals 17 residues. Concerning this clone: As yet, its antigen is unknown.

The method was immunoSEQ multiplex PCR; TCRdb's version includes in-frame clones alone and lacks a portion of them. The sample holds approximately 720,000 clones, about 90% seen once. Cells designated naive CD8 were CD45RO-negative and were positively selected for CCR7, with terminally differentiated effector memory CD45RA+ cells excluded. Healthy HIV-negative adults without recent acute infections or vaccinations served as donors. The TCR was taken from a man younger than 45 in good health. The sample was naive CD8+ T cells sorted from blood. The rearrangement uses TRBV5-1 and TRBJ1-3; 7 nucleotides align to TRBD1. CDR3 in amino acids: CASSLALTGAPGNTIYF. The CDR3, as DNA: TGCGCCAGCAGCTTGGCCTTAACAGGGGCCCCTGGAAACACCATATATTTT.